This T cell receptor (beta chain) was identified during a study of cytomegalovirus exposure and HLA in healthy donors. Study-wide results and limits: Segments of the TCR beta V type were, in most cases, productive about 90% or about 30% of the time in an earlier analysis. Rarity characterized most TCR sequences, yet some public TCRs appeared in many donors.

Comment on this clone: Its antigen is unknown.

This CDR3 region has 13 residues. CDR1 and CDR2 (germline): SGHRS, YFSETQ. V dropped 6 bases and J dropped 4; count of bases not matched to a gene: 5. The PCR used 60 Vbeta and 13 Jbeta primers. Assay: immunoSEQ multiplex PCR; the TCRdb copy retains only in-frame clones and omits some. This repertoire includes 70,000 or so clones. The gene calls are TRBV5-1 and TRBJ2-5; 8 bases are a match to TRBD1. Material: PBMCs. The origin of this receptor is a man in his forties or fifties in good health and CMV-seronegative. CDR3 sequence reads: CASMTGDRETQYF. CDR3 sequence (DNA): TGCGCCAGCATGACAGGGGATCGAGAGACCCAGTACTTC.